This T cell receptor (beta chain) is drawn from a study of cytomegalovirus exposure and HLA in healthy donors. Turning to the study itself: An early release of data contained about 85 million unique TCRs, which came from HLA-typed donors. Ancestry clustering placed around four fifths of 350 to 500 genotyped donors in the Caucasian-associated cluster.

Broader study findings: Follow-up analysis seemed to connect common viral pathogens with several of the most significant clusters identified.

To note about this clone: Its specificity is unknown.

Both 60 Vbeta primers and 13 Jbeta primers went into the PCR. Produced via immunoSEQ multiplex PCR; TCRdb's table is partial and in-frame only. The sample shows 180,000 or so clones, about 77% of them seen only once. The CDR3 spans 16 residues. Trimming cost V 7 bases and J 6 bases, with 23 bases left between them. Germline assignment: CDR1 SGHNT and CDR2 YENEEA. This receptor was obtained from a woman aged 25-40 years in good health and CMV-seropositive. Sample: PBMCs. The genes are TRBV11-3 and TRBJ2-3; TRBD2 might be the D (5 bases). CDR3 loop: CASTDLAAGGGDTQYF. In DNA, the CDR3 is TGTGCCAGCACCGACCTCGCTGCGGGTGGCGGGGATACGCAGTATTTT. Full variable domain (outside the CDR3, taken from reference TRBV11-3 and TRBJ2-3): EAGVVQSPRYKIIEKKQPVAFWCNPISGHNTLYWYLQNLGQGPELLIRYENEEAVDDSQLPKDRFSAERLKGVDSTLKIQPAELGDSAVYLCASTDLAAGGGDTQYFGPGTRLTVL.